These 10 T cell receptor beta chains share one sample of origin, sequenced in a study of blood T cell repertoires in COVID-19. Method: immunoSEQ multiplex PCR; TCRdb's copy keeps in-frame clones and lacks some. The sample holds 100,000 to 150,000 clones; about four fifths are singletons and the top ten take about 12%. Sequenced input: peripheral blood. The receptor set was obtained from a human donor in a cohort sampled during active COVID-19.

This clone has only a few counts. The chain recombines TRBV6-2 or TRBV6-3 with TRBJ2-5, with 12 bases that match TRBD1. Germline-derived CDR1 and CDR2 are MNHEY and SVGEGT. V shed 0 bases and J 0 bases; nucleotides not matched to a gene: 11. CDR3 length: 20 residues. CDR3 sequence reads: CASSYSIGRDRGPNQETQYF. The CDR3 nucleotides read TGTGCCAGCAGTTACTCCATCGGGCGGGACAGGGGGCCGAACCAAGAGACCCAGTACTTC.

This chain uses TRBV4-3 with TRBJ1-2, with D possibly matching TRBD1 (5 bases). The CDR3 sequence is 16 residues long. V was trimmed by 0 bases and J by 0 bases, leaving 11 bases between them. Germline CDR1 and CDR2: LGHNA and YSLEER. CDR3 in amino acids: CASSQDWGESNYGYTF. The CDR3 DNA sequence: TGCGCCAGCAGCCAAGATTGGGGGGAATCTAACTATGGCTACACCTTC.

This clone has a handful of counts. The chain employs TRBV5-4 and TRBJ1-5; D might be TRBD1 (5 bases). Germline V gene data show CDR1 as SGHNT and CDR2 as YYREEE (reference sequence). V was clipped by 4 bases and J by 2 bases, with 13 bases between them. The CDR3 is made up of 15 amino acids. The CDR3 protein is CASSVVGGGNQPQHF. In DNA, the CDR3 is TGTGCCAGCAGCGTGGTTGGAGGGGGCAATCAGCCCCAGCATTTT.

CDR3 sequence: CASSLQTSGGAAVFF. DNA of the CDR3: TGCGCCAGCAGCTTGCAAACTAGCGGGGGGGCCGCGGTGTTCTTC. The rearrangement joins TRBV5-1 to TRBJ2-1, with TRBD2 identical over 13 bases. The CDR3 totals 15 residues. Trimming removed 1 base from V and 15 bases from J; junction bases left unmatched: 10. The germline CDR1 and CDR2 sequences are SGHRS and YFSETQ.

This chain connects TRBV6-6 to TRBJ2-3; 8 nucleotides line up with TRBD2. The CDR3 sequence is 17 residues long. CDR1 and CDR2 (germline): MNHNY, SVGAGI (reference sequence). J was trimmed by 0 bases and V by 5 bases; bases with no gene match: 10. CDR3 in DNA: TGTGCCAGCAGTCACACCTACACGGGGGGGAGCACAGATACGCAGTATTTT. This sequence encodes CASSHTYTGGSTDTQYF.

The chain is built from TRBV28 and TRBJ1-6; 10 nucleotides line up with TRBD1. CDR1 MDHEN and CDR2 SYDVKM come from the germline V gene. Trimming took 8 bases from V and 4 from J; bases not matched to a gene: 8. The CDR3 runs 16 residues. CDR3 in DNA: TGTGCCAGCGGACAGGGGGTCGGAACATATAATTCACCCCTCCACTTT. Residues: CASGQGVGTYNSPLHF.

This clone was counted between two and nine times. This chain connects TRBV6-5 to TRBJ2-1, with 9 bases aligning to TRBD1. This CDR3 region has 14 residues. The J segment lost 2 bases and the V segment lost 6 bases, leaving 2 bases of the junction unmatched. Germline loops: CDR1 MNHEY, CDR2 SVGAGI. CDR3 coding DNA: TGTGCCAGCAGAGGGACAGGGACCTACAATGAGCAGTTCTTC. It encodes CASRGTGTYNEQFF.

This clone was picked up one time. The chain has TRBV6-5 and TRBJ1-6; 9 positions agree with TRBD1. Germline trimming cut 2 bases from V and 10 bases from J; bases unmatched to any gene: 3. Germline assignment: CDR1 MNHEY and CDR2 SVGAGI. The CDR3 consists of 14 residues. The CDR3 region has the DNA TGTGCCAGCAGTTACCGACAGGGGGGCTCACCCCTCCACTTT. As protein: CASSYRQGGSPLHF.

V and J are TRBV14 and TRBJ2-3, with a tentative D call TRBD1 (5 bases). This CDR3 is built from 14 residues. V gave up 2 bases and J gave up 4 bases, with 10 bases separating them. Per germline, CDR1 SGHDN and CDR2 FVKESK. The CDR3 reads CASSQFQGADTQYF. In nucleotides, the CDR3 is TGTGCCAGCAGCCAATTCCAGGGTGCAGATACGCAGTATTTT. Combining the CDR3 with reference TRBV14 and TRBJ2-3 gives the whole variable domain EAGVTQFPSHSVIEKGQTVTLRCDPISGHDNLYWYRRVMGKEIKFLLHFVKESKQDESGMPNNRFLAERTGGTYSTLKVQPAELEDSGVYFCASSQFQGADTQYFGPGTRLTVL.

The rearrangement uses TRBV11-2 and TRBJ1-2; 8 bases are a match to TRBD1. V dropped 4 bases and J dropped 4; count of bases not matched to a gene: 5. The germline V gene has CDR1 SGHAT and CDR2 FQNNGV. There are 14 residues in the CDR3. The CDR3 protein is CASSSGQGLYGYTF. CDR3 bases: TGTGCCAGCAGCTCAGGACAGGGCCTCTATGGCTACACCTTC.